This T cell receptor beta chain stems from a study of blood T cell repertoires in COVID-19. For the study at large: PBMCs, B-cell-depleted T cells, or T cells provided the cDNA or gDNA that made up the material.

This CDR3 spans 15 amino acids. Germline V CDR1 and CDR2: MNHNS, SASEGT. The V and J ends lost 1 base and 2 bases, in that order; junction bases with no gene match: 0. This table comes from immunoSEQ multiplex PCR, and its TCRdb copy is limited to in-frame clones, with some not included. The top ten clones hold 2% to 3% of a sample with over 250,000 clones, more than 85% of them seen once. V is TRBV6-1 and J is TRBJ1-2, with 11 bases identical to TRBD1. This receptor was obtained from a person aged 18 to 30 with COVID-19, enrolled during active disease. Sequencing input: peripheral blood. In nucleotides, the CDR3 is TGTGCCAGCAGTGAAGGGACAGGGGGCAACTATGGCTACACCTTC. Residues: CASSEGTGGNYGYTF.